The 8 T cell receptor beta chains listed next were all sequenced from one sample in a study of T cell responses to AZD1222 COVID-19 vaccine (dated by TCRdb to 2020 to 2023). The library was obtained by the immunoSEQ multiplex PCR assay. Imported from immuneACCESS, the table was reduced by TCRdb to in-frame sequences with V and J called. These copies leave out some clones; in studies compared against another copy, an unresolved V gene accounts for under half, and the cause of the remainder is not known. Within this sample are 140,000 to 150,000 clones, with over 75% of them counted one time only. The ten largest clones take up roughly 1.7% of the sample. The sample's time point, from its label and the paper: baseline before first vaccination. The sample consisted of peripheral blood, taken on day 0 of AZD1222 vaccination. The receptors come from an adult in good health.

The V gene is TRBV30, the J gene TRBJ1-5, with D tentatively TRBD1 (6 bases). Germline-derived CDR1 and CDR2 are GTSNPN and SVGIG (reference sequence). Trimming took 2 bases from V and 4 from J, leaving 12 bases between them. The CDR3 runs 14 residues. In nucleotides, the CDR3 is TGTGCCTGGAGTATAGATACAGGGAATCAGCCCCAGCATTTT. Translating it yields CAWSIDTGNQPQHF.

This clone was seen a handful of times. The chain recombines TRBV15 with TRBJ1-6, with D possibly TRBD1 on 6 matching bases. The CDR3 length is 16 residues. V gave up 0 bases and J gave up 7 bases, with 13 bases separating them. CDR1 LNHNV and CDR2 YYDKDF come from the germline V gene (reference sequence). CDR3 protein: CATSRDSTGWNSPLHF. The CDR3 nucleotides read TGTGCCACCAGCAGAGATAGCACAGGGTGGAATTCACCCCTCCACTTT.

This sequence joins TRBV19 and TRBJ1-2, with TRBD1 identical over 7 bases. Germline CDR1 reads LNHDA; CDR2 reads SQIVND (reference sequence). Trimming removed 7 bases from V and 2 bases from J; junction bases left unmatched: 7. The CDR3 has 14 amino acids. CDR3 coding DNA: TGTGCCAGTAAACGGACAGGCCCGAACTATGGCTACACCTTC. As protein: CASKRTGPNYGYTF.

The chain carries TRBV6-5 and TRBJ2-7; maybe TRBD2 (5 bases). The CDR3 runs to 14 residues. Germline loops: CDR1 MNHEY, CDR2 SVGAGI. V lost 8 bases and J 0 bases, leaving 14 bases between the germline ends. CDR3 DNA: TGTGCCAGCTGTTCGAGTGGGAGCTCCTACGAGCAGTACTTC. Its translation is CASCSSGSSYEQYF.

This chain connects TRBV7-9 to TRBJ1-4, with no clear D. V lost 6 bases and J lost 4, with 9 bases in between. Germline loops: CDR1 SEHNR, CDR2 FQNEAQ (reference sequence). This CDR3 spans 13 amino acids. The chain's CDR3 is CASRGANNEKLFF. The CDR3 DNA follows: TGTGCCAGCAGGGGAGCGAATAATGAAAAACTGTTTTTT.

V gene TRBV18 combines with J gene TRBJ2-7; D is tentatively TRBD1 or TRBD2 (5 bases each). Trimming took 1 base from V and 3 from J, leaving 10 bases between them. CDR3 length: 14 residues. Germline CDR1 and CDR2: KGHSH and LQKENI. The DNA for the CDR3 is TGTGCCAGCTCACCACGGACGAGGGGCTACGAGCAGTACTTC. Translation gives CASSPRTRGYEQYF.

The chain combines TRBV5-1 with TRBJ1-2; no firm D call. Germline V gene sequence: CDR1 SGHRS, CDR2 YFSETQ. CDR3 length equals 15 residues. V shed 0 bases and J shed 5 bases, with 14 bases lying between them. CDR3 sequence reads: CASSLDGEAPYGYTF. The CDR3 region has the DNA TGCGCCAGCAGCTTGGATGGGGAGGCCCCTTATGGCTACACCTTC.

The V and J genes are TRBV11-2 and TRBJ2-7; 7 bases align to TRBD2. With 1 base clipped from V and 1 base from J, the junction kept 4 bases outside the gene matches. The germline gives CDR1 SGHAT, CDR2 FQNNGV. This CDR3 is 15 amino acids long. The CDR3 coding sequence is TGTGCCAGCAGCTTAGGAGGGGAGGGATCCTACGAGCAGTACTTC. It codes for CASSLGGEGSYEQYF.